This T cell receptor beta chain derives from a study of blood T cell repertoires in COVID-19. Study details: Acute and convalescent COVID-19 samples came from the United States, Italy and Spain. In each case, the material was cDNA or gDNA derived from T cells, B-cell-depleted T cells, or PBMCs.

Losses at the gene ends were 4 bases for V and 7 bases for J; bases not matched to a gene: 7. The germline CDR1 and CDR2 sequences are ENHRY and SYGVKD. This CDR3 contains 13 residues. As processed by the authors: Amplifying reference gene primers gave estimates of nucleated cell counts. This table comes from immunoSEQ multiplex PCR, and its TCRdb copy is limited to in-frame clones, with some not included. V, J and clone size are those of that table, while D and trimming were read from the DNA. Seen here are over 250,000 clones, roughly 85% observed once, and the top ten hold approximately 5.1%. The sample was peripheral blood. This chain uses TRBV10-3 with TRBJ2-7; 7 bases match TRBD1. The clonotype originates from a middle-aged man with active or convalescent COVID-19. CDR3 bases: TGTGCCATCAGTGGACAGGGAAGCGAGGAGCAGTACTTC. Amino acids: CAISGQGSEEQYF.